The clone carrying this T cell receptor beta chain was detected only once. This entry is derived from a study of blood T cell repertoires in COVID-19. Sequenced by immunoSEQ multiplex PCR; TCRdb stores in-frame clones only, minus some. The sample holds about 150,000 clones, approximately 88% seen once. The CDR3 covers 15 residues. The germline CDR1 and CDR2 sequences are LGHDT and YNNKEL (reference sequence). The V end lost 6 bases, the J end lost 6 bases, and 17 bases lay between the germline ends. The chain couples TRBV3-1 (or the pseudogene TRBV3-2) to TRBJ2-2; tentatively, D is TRBD2 (5 bases). Sequenced: peripheral blood. This receptor was identified in a man aged 55 to 69 with acute or convalescent COVID-19. DNA for the CDR3: TGTGCCAGCAGTCTAGTCAACCCCGGGGCCGGGGAGCTGTTTTTT. Residues: CASSLVNPGAGELFF.